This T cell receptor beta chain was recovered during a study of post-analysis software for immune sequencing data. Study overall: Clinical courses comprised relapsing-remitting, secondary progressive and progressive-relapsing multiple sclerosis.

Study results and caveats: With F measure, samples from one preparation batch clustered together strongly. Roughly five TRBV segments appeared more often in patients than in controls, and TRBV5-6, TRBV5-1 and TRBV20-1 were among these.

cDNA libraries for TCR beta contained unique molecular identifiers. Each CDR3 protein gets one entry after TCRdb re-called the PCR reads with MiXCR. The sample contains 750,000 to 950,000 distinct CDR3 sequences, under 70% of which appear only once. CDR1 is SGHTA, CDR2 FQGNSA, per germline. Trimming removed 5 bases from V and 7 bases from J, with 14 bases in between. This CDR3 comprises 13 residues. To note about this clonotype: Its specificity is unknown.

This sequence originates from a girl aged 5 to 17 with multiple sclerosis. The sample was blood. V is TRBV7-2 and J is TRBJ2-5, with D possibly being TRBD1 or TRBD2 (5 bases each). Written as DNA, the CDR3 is TGTGCCAGCAGCACGGGACCAAAGGGGACCCAGTACTTC. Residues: CASSTGPKGTQYF.